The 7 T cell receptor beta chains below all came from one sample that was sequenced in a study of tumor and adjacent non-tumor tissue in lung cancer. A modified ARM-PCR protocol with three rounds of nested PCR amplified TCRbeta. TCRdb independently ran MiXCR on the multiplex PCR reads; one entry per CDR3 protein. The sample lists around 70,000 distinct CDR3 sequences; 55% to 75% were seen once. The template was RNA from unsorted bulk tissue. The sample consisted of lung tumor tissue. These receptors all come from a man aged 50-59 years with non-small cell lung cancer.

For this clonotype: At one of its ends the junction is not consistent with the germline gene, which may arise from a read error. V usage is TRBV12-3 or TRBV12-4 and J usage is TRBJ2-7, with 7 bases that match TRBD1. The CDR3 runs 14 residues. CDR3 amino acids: CASSLGQGAYEQCF. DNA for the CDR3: TGTGCCAGCAGTTTAGGACAGGGAGCCTACGAGCAGTGCTTC.

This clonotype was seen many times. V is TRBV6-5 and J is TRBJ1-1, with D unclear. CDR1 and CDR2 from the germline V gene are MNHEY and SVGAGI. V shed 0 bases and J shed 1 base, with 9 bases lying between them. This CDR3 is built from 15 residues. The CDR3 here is CASSYSGYPNTEAFF. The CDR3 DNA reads TGTGCCAGCAGTTACTCGGGGTACCCGAACACTGAAGCTTTCTTT.

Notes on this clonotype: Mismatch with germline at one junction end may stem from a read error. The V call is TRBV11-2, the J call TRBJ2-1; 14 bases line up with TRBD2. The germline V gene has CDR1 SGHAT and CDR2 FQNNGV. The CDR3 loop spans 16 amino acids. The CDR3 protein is CTSSTGTSGGAQELFF. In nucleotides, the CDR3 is TGTACCAGCAGCACCGGGACTAGCGGGGGAGCCCAGGAGCTGTTCTTC.

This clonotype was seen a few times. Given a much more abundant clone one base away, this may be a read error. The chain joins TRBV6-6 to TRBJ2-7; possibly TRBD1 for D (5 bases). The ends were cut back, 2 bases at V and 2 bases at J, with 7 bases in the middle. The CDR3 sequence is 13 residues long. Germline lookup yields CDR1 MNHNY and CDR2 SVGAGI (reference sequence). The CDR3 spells CASSYGHAYEQYF. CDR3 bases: TGTGCCAGCAGTTACGGACATGCCTACGAGCAGTACTTC.

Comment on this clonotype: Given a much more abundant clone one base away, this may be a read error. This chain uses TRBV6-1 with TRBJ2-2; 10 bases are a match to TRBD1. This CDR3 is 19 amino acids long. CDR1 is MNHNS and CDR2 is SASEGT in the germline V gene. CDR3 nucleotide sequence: TGTGCCAGCAGTGAAGCGGGGACAGGGGTAGTAGGGTACACCGGGGACCTGTTTTTT. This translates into CASSEAGTGVVGYTGDLFF.

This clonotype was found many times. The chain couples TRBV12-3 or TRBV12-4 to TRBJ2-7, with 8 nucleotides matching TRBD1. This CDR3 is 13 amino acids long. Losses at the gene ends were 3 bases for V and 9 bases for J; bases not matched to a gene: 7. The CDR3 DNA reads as TGTGCCAGCAGTTTGGGGACAGGCGGGTTGCAGTACTTC. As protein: CASSLGTGGLQYF.

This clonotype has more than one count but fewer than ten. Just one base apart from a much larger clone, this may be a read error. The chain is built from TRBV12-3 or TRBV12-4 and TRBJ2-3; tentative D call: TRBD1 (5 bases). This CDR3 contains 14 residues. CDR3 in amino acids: CASSLSRVVDMQYF. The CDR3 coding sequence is TGTGCCAGCAGTTTGTCCAGGGTGGTCGATATGCAGTATTTT.